The subject of this entry is one T cell receptor beta chain. This sample stems from a study of shared clonotypes between healthy human individuals. CDR3 size: 16 residues. Germline CDR1 reads LNHNV; CDR2 reads YYDKDF (reference sequence). The germline V and J ends were trimmed by 0 bases and 8 bases, with 17 bases remaining between them. Sequencing was performed on unsorted PBMC DNA using ten immunoSEQ deep assay plates. In the source study's methods: There were no quality scores in the junction-only immunoSEQ sequences, so filtering differed. Assay: immunoSEQ multiplex PCR; the TCRdb copy retains only in-frame clones and omits some. D and trimming were read from the DNA, whereas the V and J calls and clone size are those reported in that table. The sample lists about 490,000 clones, more than 65% occurring once.

The sequencing sample was made of PBMCs. This chain connects TRBV15 to TRBJ2-1; D not certain. The clonotype originates from a middle-aged woman in good health. Some clones in this sample may be carry-over from other donors' samples. The CDR3 DNA reads as TGTGCCACCAGCAGAGAAACATCACCCTTTAGCCATGAGCAGTTCTTC. It translates to CATSRETSPFSHEQFF.